These 24 T cell receptor beta chains were sequenced from one sample in a study of regulatory T cells in long-lasting Graves disease. The authors built TCR beta libraries using iRepertoire HTBI primers and Arm-PCR of CDR3 regions. TCRdb used MiXCR to reprocess the multiplex PCR reads, holding one entry per CDR3 protein. The data show under 450,000 distinct CDR3 sequences, less than 25% seen once. Time point described: persistent/refractory GD, antithyroid drugs over 5 years with positive TRAb. PBMC RNA was the source of the TCR library. The input for sequencing was peripheral blood mononuclear cells (PBMCs), taken when the disease was refractory, from a patient treated with antithyroid drugs. These receptors were obtained from a female donor with Graves disease.

There are many counts of this clonotype. The gene calls are TRBV13 and TRBJ2-7; D is undetermined. Germline CDR1 and CDR2: PRHDT and FYEKMQ (reference sequence). Trimming removed 3 bases at V and 2 bases at J, with 5 bases between. The CDR3 runs to 12 residues. In nucleotides, the CDR3 is TGTGCCAGCAGCTTGGATGCCTACGAGCAGTACTTC. It translates to CASSLDAYEQYF.

The sample holds many counts of this clonotype. V is TRBV5-1 and J is TRBJ2-5; TRBD1 agrees at 9 bases. CDR3 size: 13 residues. Germline V gene data show CDR1 as SGHRS and CDR2 as YFSETQ. V lost 3 bases to trimming and J lost 3 bases; unmatched junction nucleotides: 0. This CDR3 is CASSWDREETQYF. For the CDR3, the DNA is TGCGCCAGCAGCTGGGACAGGGAAGAGACCCAGTACTTC.

The rearrangement uses TRBV5-1 and TRBJ1-6; weak D call: TRBD1 (6 bases). Germline V gene sequence: CDR1 SGHRS, CDR2 YFSETQ. V gave up 5 bases and J gave up 8 bases, with 11 bases separating them. The CDR3 has 13 amino acids. CDR3 loop: CASSSAGDSPLHF. DNA of the CDR3: TGCGCCAGCAGTTCGGCAGGGGATTCACCCCTCCACTTT.

As concerns this clonotype: This may be a read error: a much more frequent sequence differs by one nucleotide. The CDR3 DNA is TGCGCCAGCAGCTCCATAGCGGGAGGAGTCGGGCACAGTGAGCAGTTCTTC. This encodes CASSSIAGGVGHSEQFF. This chain links TRBV5-1 with TRBJ2-1, with 10 positions matching TRBD2. The germline CDR1 and CDR2 sequences are SGHRS and YFSETQ. With 3 bases clipped from V and 9 bases from J, the junction kept 15 bases outside the gene matches. This CDR3 contains 17 residues.

CDR3 sequence: CASSPGPLGNQPQHF. The CDR3 nucleotides read TGCGCCAGCAGCCCGGGACCCCTGGGGAATCAGCCCCAGCATTTT. The rearrangement links TRBV5-1 to TRBJ1-5, with D perhaps matching TRBD1 (5 bases). The CDR3 spans 15 residues. Germline assignment: CDR1 SGHRS and CDR2 YFSETQ. V lost 4 bases and J lost 4, with 15 bases in between.

The rearrangement links TRBV15 to TRBJ2-3, with 7 bases matching TRBD2. The junction had 12 bases not matched to a gene; V was cut back by 7 bases and J by 2 bases. This CDR3 is built from 16 residues. Germline CDR1 reads LNHNV; CDR2 reads YYDKDF (reference sequence). The CDR3 DNA reads TGTGCCACCACTCACGCGGGAGAGGGGTACACAGATACGCAGTATTTT. This translates into CATTHAGEGYTDTQYF.

The rearrangement links TRBV7-9 to TRBJ2-2; a possible D gene is TRBD1 (6 bases). Germline-derived CDR1 and CDR2 are SEHNR and FQNEAQ (reference sequence). V lost 5 bases and J lost 5, with 15 bases in between. This CDR3 is 15 amino acids long. CDR3 loop: CASSKPTGRTGELFF. CDR3 DNA: TGTGCCAGCAGCAAGCCTACAGGGAGAACCGGGGAGCTGTTTTTT.

The chain links TRBV3-1 to TRBJ2-1; TRBD2 matches at 13 bases. The CDR3 covers 16 residues. The junction had 6 bases not matched to a gene; V was cut back by 8 bases and J by 2 bases. Germline-derived CDR1 and CDR2 are LGHDT and YNNKEL (reference sequence). Here the CDR3 reads CASCSGTSGTYNEQFF. The CDR3 bases are TGTGCCAGCTGCTCCGGGACTAGCGGGACCTACAATGAGCAGTTCTTC.

This clonotype was recorded many times. The chain couples TRBV20-1 to TRBJ1-1, with 7 bases fitting TRBD1. Unmatched junction bases numbered 10, after V lost 2 bases and J lost 4 bases. Looked up from germline, CDR1 is DFQATT and CDR2 is SNEGSKA (reference sequence). The CDR3 has 15 amino acids. This CDR3 is CSARLSGQPTTEAFF. CDR3 DNA sequence: TGCAGTGCTAGATTATCGGGACAGCCAACCACTGAAGCTTTCTTT.

The gene calls are TRBV9 and TRBJ2-6; D might be TRBD1 (6 bases). CDR1 is SGDLS and CDR2 is YYNGEE in the germline V gene. This CDR3 contains 17 residues. V was shortened by 3 bases and J by 0 bases, with 13 bases between the two germline ends. The CDR3 here is CASSERTDPSGANVLTF. CDR3 nucleotides: TGTGCCAGCAGCGAGCGGACAGATCCCTCTGGGGCCAACGTCCTGACTTTC.

This clonotype turned up a few times. This rearrangement joins TRBV9 to TRBJ2-2, with D unclear. Germline-derived CDR1 and CDR2 are SGDLS and YYNGEE. The CDR3 length is 13 residues. Trimming took off 0 bases at V and 4 bases at J, with 4 bases between the two ends. For the CDR3, the DNA is TGTGCCAGCAGCGTAGCCATCACCGGGGAGCTGTTTTTT. Its translation is CASSVAITGELFF.

This clonotype was seen repeatedly, ten times or more. The gene calls are TRBV2 and TRBJ1-5, with unresolved D. Germline values: CDR1 SNHLY, CDR2 FYNNEI. V was clipped by 4 bases and J by 5 bases, with 9 bases between them. The CDR3 is 13 amino acids. The CDR3 DNA follows: TGTGCCAGCAGTGGGGGTCTTGATCAGCCCCAGCATTTT. Translated: CASSGGLDQPQHF.

V usage is TRBV19 and J usage is TRBJ1-1; the match to TRBD1 covers 7 bases. J lost 6 bases, V lost 6 bases, and 10 bases had no gene match. Germline V gene lookup returns CDR1 LNHDA and CDR2 SQIVND (reference sequence). The length of the CDR3 is 14 residues. CDR3 region: CASSDRVDGPEAFF. CDR3 nucleotides: TGTGCCAGTAGCGACAGGGTGGACGGTCCTGAAGCTTTCTTT.

J is TRBJ1-2 and V is TRBV4-1, with a tentative D call TRBD1 (5 bases). This CDR3 is built from 15 residues. Trimming pared 5 bases from V and 4 bases from J, leaving 17 bases between. From germline, CDR1 is MGHRA and CDR2 YSYEKL. For the CDR3, the DNA is TGCGCCAGCAGCGAACGGACGGGGACCGTCTATGGCTACACCTTC. This translates into CASSERTGTVYGYTF.

The chain employs TRBV28 and TRBJ2-7, with D perhaps matching TRBD1 (5 bases). Germline V gene lookup returns CDR1 MDHEN and CDR2 SYDVKM. The CDR3 extends over 18 amino acids. Trimming took off 4 bases at V and 2 bases at J, with 24 bases between the two ends. The CDR3 DNA reads as TGTGCCAGCAGTTCCCTTTTCACACAGGAAAAAAGTACCTACGAGCAGTACTTC. It yields the protein CASSSLFTQEKSTYEQYF.

The gene calls are TRBV5-1 and TRBJ1-1; possibly TRBD1 for D (6 bases). V was trimmed by 0 bases and J by 1 base, leaving 13 bases between them. The CDR3 is made up of 16 amino acids. The V gene's germline CDR1 is SGHRS and CDR2 YFSETQ. The CDR3 DNA reads TGCGCCAGCAGCTTGGTTGTTAGGACAGCGAACACTGAAGCTTTCTTT. Amino acid sequence: CASSLVVRTANTEAFF.

This clonotype showed up just once. J is TRBJ2-7 and V is TRBV6-1, with 8 nucleotides matching TRBD2. The CDR3 sequence is 14 residues long. V lost 11 bases, J lost 7 bases, and 16 bases stayed unmatched. In germline, CDR1 is MNHNS, CDR2 SASEGT. The CDR3 protein is CASRGEGPVSEQYF. CDR3 nucleotides: TGTGCCTCGCGGGGGGAGGGGCCCGTCTCAGAGCAGTACTTC.

The rearrangement joins TRBV6-5 to TRBJ2-2; 7 nucleotides match TRBD1. The CDR3 spans 15 residues. The germline gives CDR1 MNHEY, CDR2 SVGAGI. V lost 2 bases to trimming and J lost 3 bases; unmatched junction nucleotides: 3. CDR3 coding DNA: TGTGCCAGCAGTTACGAGGGGGCGCACACCGGGGAGCTGTTTTTT. Protein: CASSYEGAHTGELFF.

The genes are TRBV20-1 and TRBJ2-4, with 8 bases that match TRBD2. This CDR3 has 15 residues. Losses at the gene ends were 6 bases for V and 4 bases for J; bases not matched to a gene: 11. Germline V gene sequence: CDR1 DFQATT, CDR2 SNEGSKA (reference sequence). The CDR3 sequence: CSAHIAGMEKNIQYF. CDR3 nucleotide sequence: TGCAGTGCCCATATAGCGGGGATGGAAAAAAACATTCAGTACTTC.

This clonotype was recorded at least ten times. This chain uses TRBV5-1 with TRBJ2-7; D may correspond to TRBD1 or TRBD2 (5 bases each). This CDR3 comprises 14 residues. V lost 5 bases and J 4 bases, leaving 16 bases between the germline ends. CDR1 is SGHRS, CDR2 YFSETQ, per germline. CDR3 coding DNA: TGCGCCAGCAGGGAGGAGGCAGGGTCATACGAGCAGTACTTC. This sequence encodes CASREEAGSYEQYF.

There are a few counts of this clonotype. The chain carries TRBV29-1 and TRBJ1-4; 9 positions match TRBD1. Germline-derived CDR1 and CDR2 are SQVTM and ANQGSEA. After removal of 5 bases from V and 7 bases from J, the junction contained 5 bases not matched to a gene. The CDR3 length is 13 residues. As DNA, the CDR3 is TGCAGCGTTCAACAGGGGGCTTTTGAAAAACTGTTTTTT. Its protein product is CSVQQGAFEKLFF. Looking up the rest from reference TRBV29-1 and TRBJ1-4 gives the full variable domain: SAVISQKPSRDICQRGTSLTIQCQVDSQVTMMFWYRQQPGQSLTLIATANQGSEATYESGFVIDKFPISRPNLTFSTLTVSNMSPEDSSIYLCSVQQGAFEKLFFGSGTQLSVL.

The table lists this clonotype with many counts. J is TRBJ1-1 and V is TRBV2, with TRBD1 matching 9 bases. CDR1 is SNHLY, CDR2 FYNNEI, per germline. The CDR3 covers 15 residues. V lost 6 bases and J lost 5; bases outside the gene matches: 10. CDR3 DNA sequence: TGTGCCAGCAGGGGGGAACAGGGGGCCCGAACTGAAGCTTTCTTT. It specifies CASRGEQGARTEAFF.

The chain links TRBV28 to TRBJ2-6; D not certain. V shed 1 base and J shed 0 bases, with 7 bases lying between them. The CDR3 is 16 residues long. Per germline, CDR1 MDHEN and CDR2 SYDVKM. The CDR3 DNA reads as TGTGCCAGCAGTTTATTAAGCGACTCTGGGGCCAACGTCCTGACTTTC. Translated, it gives CASSLLSDSGANVLTF. Supplemented by reference TRBV28 and TRBJ2-6, the full variable domain reads DVKVTQSSRYLVKRTGEKVFLECVQDMDHENMFWYRQDPGLGLRLIYFSYDVKMKEKGDIPEGYSVSREKKERFSLILESASTNQTSMYLCASSLLSDSGANVLTFGAGSRLTVL.

The V gene is TRBV3-1, the J gene TRBJ1-5; D might be TRBD1 (6 bases). This CDR3 has 12 amino acids. Per germline, CDR1 LGHDT and CDR2 YNNKEL (reference sequence). Trimming stripped 1 base from V and 9 bases from J, with 7 bases between. CDR3: CASSQGGGPQHF. The CDR3 DNA reads as TGTGCCAGCAGCCAAGGAGGGGGGCCCCAGCATTTT.